The 10 T cell receptor beta chains listed next were all sequenced from one sample in a study of T-cell reconstitution after alpha-beta-depleted transplantation in children. Unique molecular identifiers were used in preparing the TCRbeta library. MiXCR was run by TCRdb on the PCR reads, yielding one entry per CDR3 protein. Of about 830,000 distinct CDR3 sequences listed, about 15% are singletons. This specimen was PBMCs, mostly from graft donor cells, taken 360 days after TCRalphabeta/CD19-depleted stem cell transplant. Source of these receptors: a male patient younger than 18 who had a stem cell transplant for acute lymphoblastic leukemia, so the T cells may come from the graft donor.

In its sample, this clonotype was seen many times. The chain is built from TRBV12-3 or TRBV12-4 and TRBJ2-7; possibly TRBD1 for D (6 bases). V was clipped by 6 bases and J by 6 bases, with 15 bases between them. This CDR3 is built from 13 residues. CDR3 DNA: TGTGCCAGCAGCCTACAGGGCCACAGCGAGCAGTACTTC. As protein: CASSLQGHSEQYF.

This clonotype was seen more than once but under ten times. The genes are TRBV11-2 and TRBJ2-3; D possibly uses TRBD1 or TRBD2 (5 bases each). The CDR3 covers 17 residues. CDR1 and CDR2 from the germline V gene are SGHAT and FQNNGV. The ends were cut back, 5 bases at V and 3 bases at J, with 21 bases in the middle. The CDR3 protein is CASSRGLWAGLTDTQYF. For the CDR3, the DNA is TGTGCCAGCAGCCGGGGCCTTTGGGCAGGCCTAACAGATACGCAGTATTTT.

This clonotype appeared a few times. The chain employs TRBV5-1 and TRBJ2-3; the D is unclear. The CDR3 runs to 15 residues. The V gene lost 4 bases and the J gene lost 4 bases, with 16 bases spanning the gap. CDR1 is SGHRS and CDR2 is YFSETQ in the germline V gene. CDR3 loop: CASSQVRRMSDTQYF. In DNA, the CDR3 is TGCGCCAGCAGCCAAGTCAGGCGGATGTCAGATACGCAGTATTTT. Combining the CDR3 with reference TRBV5-1 and TRBJ2-3 gives the whole variable domain KAGVTQTPRYLIKTRGQQVTLSCSPISGHRSVSWYQQTPGQGLQFLFEYFSETQRNKGNFPGRFSGRQFSNSRSEMNVSTLELGDSALYLCASSQVRRMSDTQYFGPGTRLTVL.

The gene calls are TRBV30 and TRBJ2-7; D is unresolved. Trimming took off 2 bases at V and 0 bases at J, with 11 bases between the two ends. The CDR3 loop spans 14 amino acids. Germline CDR1 reads GTSNPN; CDR2 reads SVGIG (reference sequence). Written as DNA, the CDR3 is TGTGCCTGGAGTTTACACCCCTTCTCCTACGAGCAGTACTTC. Its protein product is CAWSLHPFSYEQYF.

The chain couples TRBV3-1 to TRBJ2-7, with 11 bases that match TRBD1. Germline V gives CDR1 LGHDT, CDR2 YNNKEL (reference sequence). Trimming took 3 bases from V and 6 from J; bases not matched to a gene: 4. The CDR3 has 14 amino acids. The CDR3 nucleotides are TGTGCCAGCAGCCACCGGGACAGGGGGGGCGAGCAGTACTTC. Translation: CASSHRDRGGEQYF.

A word on this clonotype: Germline is not matched at one junction end, which may reflect a read error. V usage is TRBV29-1 and J usage is TRBJ2-5; D call uncertain. Germline values: CDR1 SQVTM, CDR2 ANQGSEA. This CDR3 is 13 amino acids long. The CDR3, as DNA: TGCAGCGTTGAAGTCATAAACCAAGAGACCCAGTGCTTC. This gives the protein CSVEVINQETQCF.

V usage is TRBV20-1 and J usage is TRBJ2-7, with D hard to call. This CDR3 has 11 amino acids. V dropped 2 bases and J dropped 2 bases, with 4 bases sitting between them. The germline gives CDR1 DFQATT, CDR2 SNEGSKA (reference sequence). In nucleotides, the CDR3 is TGCAGTGCTAGAAGGACCTACGAGCAGTACTTC. Translated, it gives CSARRTYEQYF.

V gene TRBV5-1 combines with J gene TRBJ2-7; 10 nucleotides line up with TRBD1. CDR1 and CDR2 from the germline V gene are SGHRS and YFSETQ. V lost 4 bases, J lost 2 bases, and 9 bases stayed unmatched. The CDR3 is 16 amino acids. CDR3 coding DNA: TGCGCCAGCAGCGGTCGACCGGGACAGGGGACCTACGAGCAGTACTTC. This translates into CASSGRPGQGTYEQYF.

In this sample, this clonotype turned up a few times. This rearrangement joins TRBV5-1 to TRBJ1-5; TRBD1 matches at 9 bases. This CDR3 is built from 14 residues. The germline V gene has CDR1 SGHRS and CDR2 YFSETQ. Trimming took 4 bases from V and 5 from J; bases not matched to a gene: 4. The CDR3 here is CASSPWTGDQPQHF. The DNA of the CDR3 is TGCGCCAGCAGCCCATGGACAGGGGATCAGCCCCAGCATTTT.

The chain couples TRBV9 to TRBJ2-3; D not resolved. Trimming cost V 0 bases and J 3 bases, with 11 bases left between them. CDR3 size: 15 residues. The V gene's germline CDR1 is SGDLS and CDR2 YYNGEE. The CDR3 is CASSVVGDVTDTQYF. For the CDR3, the DNA is TGTGCCAGCAGCGTAGTTGGTGACGTTACAGATACGCAGTATTTT.